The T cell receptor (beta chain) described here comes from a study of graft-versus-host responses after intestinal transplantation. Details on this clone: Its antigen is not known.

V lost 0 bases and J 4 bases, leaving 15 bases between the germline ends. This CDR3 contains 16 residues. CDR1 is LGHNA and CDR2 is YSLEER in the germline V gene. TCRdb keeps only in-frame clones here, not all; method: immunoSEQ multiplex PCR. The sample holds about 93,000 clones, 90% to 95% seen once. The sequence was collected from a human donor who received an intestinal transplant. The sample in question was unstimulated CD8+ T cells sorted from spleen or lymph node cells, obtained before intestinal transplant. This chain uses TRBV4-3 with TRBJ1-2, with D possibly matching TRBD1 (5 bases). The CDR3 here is CASSQDTTGILYGYTF. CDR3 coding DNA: TGCGCCAGCAGCCAAGACACCACAGGCATACTCTATGGCTACACCTTC.